The 11 T cell receptor beta chains below come from one sample, sequenced in a study of shared clonotypes between healthy human individuals (dated by TCRdb to about 2020). Libraries were constructed by the immunoSEQ multiplex PCR assay. The source is immuneACCESS, and TCRdb retained only in-frame sequences with V and J called. Part of the clones is not carried over; for the studies checked, unresolved V genes explain less than half of this, and the remainder is unexplained. In this sample the table shows about 980,000 clones, approximately 80% of which occur a single time. The ten largest make up about 1.5% of the sample. The sequenced material came from memory CD4+ T cells sorted from blood. The cell subset or site label here, explained by the study, means: CD45RA-negative fraction. The receptors here all came from a man aged 18 to 35 in good health.

This clone appeared once. The gene calls are TRBV5-1 and TRBJ2-2, with D maybe TRBD2 (6 bases). Trimming removed 1 base from V and 7 bases from J, with 14 bases in between. The germline V gene encodes CDR1 SGHRS and CDR2 YFSETQ. The CDR3 runs to 15 residues. The DNA for the CDR3 is TGCGCCAGCAGCTTGACTAGCCTGGGCAACGGGGAGCTGTTTTTT. Amino acids: CASSLTSLGNGELFF. Full variable domain (remainder filled in from reference TRBV5-1 and TRBJ2-2): KAGVTQTPRYLIKTRGQQVTLSCSPISGHRSVSWYQQTPGQGLQFLFEYFSETQRNKGNFPGRFSGRQFSNSRSEMNVSTLELGDSALYLCASSLTSLGNGELFFGEGSRLTVL.

The table lists this clone with a few counts. This rearrangement joins TRBV7-8 to TRBJ1-3; 8 bases map to TRBD1. V lost 0 bases to trimming and J lost 4 bases; unmatched junction nucleotides: 5. Germline V gene data show CDR1 as SGHVS and CDR2 as FQNEAQ. CDR3 length: 16 amino acids. This chain's CDR3 is CASSLAETGDGNTIYF. In DNA, the CDR3 is TGTGCCAGCAGCTTAGCCGAGACAGGGGACGGAAACACCATATATTTT.

The V and J genes are TRBV6-6 and TRBJ1-6; no firm D call. The CDR3 runs 15 residues. V shed 0 bases and J shed 6 bases, with 9 bases lying between them. Germline V lookup: CDR1 MNHNY, CDR2 SVGAGI (reference sequence). DNA for the CDR3: TGTGCCAGCAGTTACTCCGCGGGGATTAATTCACCCCTCCACTTT. Its protein is CASSYSAGINSPLHF.

This clone was counted once. V and J are TRBV19 and TRBJ1-1; D unresolved. The CDR3 spans 14 residues. Germline CDR1 and CDR2: LNHDA and SQIVND (reference sequence). The V and J ends lost 11 bases and 1 base respectively, with 17 bases between them. The CDR3, as DNA: TGTGCCTCACTTATGTCTAAGGGGAACACTGAAGCTTTCTTT. Translation: CASLMSKGNTEAFF.

V is TRBV6-5 and J is TRBJ2-7; 7 nucleotides agree with TRBD1. With 2 bases clipped from V and 2 bases from J, the junction kept 0 bases outside the gene matches. The germline CDR1 and CDR2 sequences are MNHEY and SVGAGI. The CDR3 extends over 13 amino acids. Here the CDR3 reads CASSYQGAYEQYF. The CDR3 nucleotides are TGTGCCAGCAGTTACCAGGGGGCCTACGAGCAGTACTTC.

The chain is built from TRBV2 and TRBJ2-2, with D maybe TRBD1 (5 bases). V was shortened by 8 bases and J by 5 bases, with 12 bases between the two germline ends. The CDR3 is 13 amino acids. The germline CDR1 and CDR2 sequences are SNHLY and FYNNEI. CDR3 DNA sequence: TGTGCCAGCCTGGGGCAATTTACCGGGGAGCTGTTTTTT. Protein: CASLGQFTGELFF.

The chain is built from TRBV19 and TRBJ1-2; D not certain. The CDR3 sequence is 14 residues long. The germline V gene encodes CDR1 LNHDA and CDR2 SQIVND (reference sequence). Trimming shortened V by 5 bases and J by 0 bases, and 10 bases separated the two germline ends. The chain's CDR3 is CASSLGSSNYGYTF. The CDR3 nucleotides read TGTGCCAGTAGTTTGGGCAGTTCTAACTATGGCTACACCTTC.

V usage is TRBV28 and J usage is TRBJ1-1; perhaps TRBD1 as D (6 bases). Trimming removed 6 bases from V and 0 bases from J, with 8 bases in between. Germline CDR1 and CDR2: MDHEN and SYDVKM. This CDR3 has 13 residues. CDR3: CASRDRLNTEAFF. The CDR3 DNA reads TGTGCCAGCAGAGACAGGTTGAACACTGAAGCTTTCTTT. The full variable domain, completed using reference TRBV28 and TRBJ1-1, is DVKVTQSSRYLVKRTGEKVFLECVQDMDHENMFWYRQDPGLGLRLIYFSYDVKMKEKGDIPEGYSVSREKKERFSLILESASTNQTSMYLCASRDRLNTEAFFGQGTRLTVV.

This chain connects TRBV5-1 to TRBJ1-1, with D perhaps matching TRBD1 (6 bases). This CDR3 is built from 15 residues. V lost 5 bases, J lost 4 bases, and 18 bases lay in between. Germline V gives CDR1 SGHRS, CDR2 YFSETQ. Written as DNA, the CDR3 is TGCGCCAGCAGGTACGGGACACCGGCGGGCACTGAAGCTTTCTTT. Protein product: CASRYGTPAGTEAFF.

This chain uses TRBV6-5 with TRBJ2-1, with D possibly being TRBD2 (6 bases). Germline CDR1 and CDR2: MNHEY and SVGAGI. There are 14 residues in the CDR3. Deletions cut 4 bases from V and 10 bases from J, with 17 bases between. The CDR3 here is CASSSRERLGEQFF. The CDR3 DNA is TGTGCCAGCAGTTCGCGGGAACGTTTGGGGGAGCAGTTCTTC.

The genes are TRBV30 and TRBJ2-1; 7 positions match TRBD2. From germline, CDR1 is GTSNPN and CDR2 SVGIG (reference sequence). The CDR3 runs 14 residues. V shed 3 bases, J shed 4 bases, and the junction held 6 bases outside the gene matches. The CDR3 region is CAWSTGTIYNEQFF. The CDR3 coding sequence is TGTGCCTGGAGCACGGGGACTATATACAATGAGCAGTTCTTC. Together with reference TRBV30 and TRBJ2-1, the CDR3 gives the full variable domain: SQTIHQWPATLVQPVGSPLSLECTVEGTSNPNLYWYRQAAGRGLQLLFYSVGIGQISSEVPQNLSASRPQDRQFILSSKKLLLSDSGFYLCAWSTGTIYNEQFFGPGTRLTVL.